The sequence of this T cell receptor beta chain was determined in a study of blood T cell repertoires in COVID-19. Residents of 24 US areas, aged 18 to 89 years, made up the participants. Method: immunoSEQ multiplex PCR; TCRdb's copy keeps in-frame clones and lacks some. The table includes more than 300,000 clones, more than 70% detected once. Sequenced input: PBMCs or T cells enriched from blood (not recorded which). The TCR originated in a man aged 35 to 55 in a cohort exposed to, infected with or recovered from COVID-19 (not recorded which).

The CDR3 sequence: CASSSRLENEQFF. As DNA, the CDR3 is TGTGCCAGCAGCTCCCGACTGGAGAATGAGCAGTTCTTC. The genes are TRBV5-6 and TRBJ2-1; D remains unclear. Deletions cut 3 bases from V and 7 bases from J, with 11 bases between. The V gene's germline CDR1 is SGHDT and CDR2 YYEEEE. The CDR3 runs 13 residues. Looking up the rest from reference TRBV5-6 and TRBJ2-1 gives the full variable domain: DAGVTQSPTHLIKTRGQQVTLRCSPKSGHDTVSWYQQALGQGPQFIFQYYEEEERQRGNFPDRFSGHQFPNYSSELNVNALLLGDSALYLCASSSRLENEQFFGPGTRLTVL.